This entry features one T cell receptor (beta chain) sequence. Its specificity is not known. Sequence at one end of the junction differs from germline and may be a read error. This entry comes from a study of tumor and adjacent non-tumor tissue in lung cancer. Study in general: Around 4.4 million productive TCRbeta reads were obtained per sample on average.

The template was RNA from unsorted bulk tissue. Distant lung tissue was collected more than 3 cm away from the tumor edge. Between August and November 2014, newly diagnosed, chemotherapy-naive lung cancer patients underwent thoracic surgery in China. Three rounds of nested PCR, following a modified ARM-PCR protocol, produced the TCRbeta library. MiXCR, run by TCRdb on the multiplex PCR reads, gives a single entry per CDR3 protein. The sample shows some 100,000 distinct CDR3 sequences, around three fifths of them seen only once. Study conclusions and caveats: Significantly higher TCR diversity was found in tumor than normal lung. In normal lung, the top 100 clones were significantly more dominant than in tumor.

CDR1 is SGHNT and CDR2 is YENEEA in the germline V gene. CDR3 length equals 15 residues. The sequenced sample was distant non-tumor lung tissue. The TCR was taken from a man aged 25-45 years with non-small cell lung cancer. The V call is TRBV11-3, the J call TRBJ2-5; the match to TRBD2 covers 10 bases. The CDR3 loop is CVNSLEAGGQETHYF. As DNA, the CDR3 is TGTGTCAACAGCTTAGAAGCGGGAGGGCAAGAGACCCACTACTTC.